This entry features one T cell receptor (beta chain) sequence. The CDR3 runs 15 residues. V was pared by 8 bases and J by 0 bases, with 17 bases between. Germline V CDR1 and CDR2: ENHRY, SYGVKD. This sample was included in a study of PD-L1 blockade in urothelial cancer. Method: immunoSEQ multiplex PCR; TCRdb's copy keeps in-frame clones and lacks some. This sample has 100,000 or so clones, with roughly 84% found just once. Sequencing used PBMCs, obtained around atezolizumab (anti-PD-L1) treatment. This chain links TRBV10-3 with TRBJ2-7; the D gene is possibly TRBD2 (7 bases). This TCR was recovered from a man aged 45 to 65 with urothelial cancer. Written as DNA, the CDR3 is TGTGCCATCGGGGGGGGCTATCCGAGCTCCTACGAGCAGTACTTC. Protein product: CAIGGGYPSSYEQYF.